Following are 31 T cell receptor beta chains from one sample sequenced in a study of T cells after yellow fever vaccination. TCRdb called the 5' RACE reads again in MiXCR, with one record for every CDR3 protein. The sample has 500,000 to 650,000 distinct CDR3 sequences, 9% to 15% seen once. Source: PBMCs, taken on the day of the yellow fever booster vaccination. All receptors derive from a man aged 30 to 45 who received the YFV17D yellow fever vaccine.

The chain has TRBV27 and TRBJ2-4; D may be TRBD1 (5 bases). The V gene lost 6 bases and the J gene lost 7 bases, with 7 bases spanning the gap. CDR3 size: 11 residues. The V gene's germline CDR1 is MNHEY and CDR2 SMNVEV (reference sequence). DNA for the CDR3: TGTGCCAGCAGCCAGGGCAACATTCAGTACTTC. This translates into CASSQGNIQYF.

J is TRBJ2-1 and V is TRBV3-1, with a tentative D call TRBD2 (6 bases). Germline CDR1 LGHDT, CDR2 YNNKEL (reference sequence). The CDR3 loop spans 17 amino acids. With 1 base removed from V and 5 bases from J, the gap between germline ends came to 18 bases. The CDR3 is CASSQGSWLAHNNEQFF. CDR3 DNA sequence: TGTGCCAGCAGCCAAGGGTCCTGGCTAGCGCATAACAATGAGCAGTTCTTC.

This clonotype was seen many times. CDR3 region: CSARRVGTQYF. CDR3 sequence (DNA): TGCAGTGCTAGGAGGGTTGGGACCCAGTACTTC. The J gene is TRBJ2-5, the V gene TRBV20-1; tentatively, D is TRBD2 (5 bases). Trimming removed 3 bases at V and 7 bases at J, with 9 bases between. Germline V gives CDR1 DFQATT, CDR2 SNEGSKA (reference sequence). The CDR3 sequence is 11 residues long.

V usage is TRBV5-4 and J usage is TRBJ2-3; 8 bases fit TRBD2. The CDR3 totals 15 residues. Per germline, CDR1 SGHNT and CDR2 YYREEE (reference sequence). The J segment lost 6 bases and the V segment lost 4 bases, leaving 10 bases of the junction unmatched. CDR3 bases: TGTGCCAGCAGCCCTGGGACTAGTCTCTCCGATACGCAGTATTTT. Translating it yields CASSPGTSLSDTQYF.

The V call is TRBV28, the J call TRBJ2-7; D perhaps matches TRBD1 (6 bases). The CDR3 is 12 residues long. In germline, CDR1 is MDHEN, CDR2 SYDVKM. The V end lost 8 bases, the J end lost 1 base, and 9 bases lay between the germline ends. In nucleotides, the CDR3 is TGTGCCAGCGGGACACTGTCCTACGAGCAGTACTTC. This sequence encodes CASGTLSYEQYF.

The chain is built from TRBV13 and TRBJ1-1, with a weak D call TRBD1 (6 bases). CDR1 is PRHDT, CDR2 FYEKMQ, per germline (reference sequence). The V and J ends lost 5 bases and 7 bases respectively, with 11 bases between them. The CDR3 has 12 amino acids. The DNA for the CDR3 is TGTGCCAGCAGCAGAGGACAGTATGAAGCTTTCTTT. Amino acid sequence: CASSRGQYEAFF. Variable domain in full (rest from reference TRBV13 and TRBJ1-1): AAGVIQSPRHLIKEKRETATLKCYPIPRHDTVYWYQQGPGQDPQFLISFYEKMQSDKGSIPDRFSAQQFSDYHSELNMSSLELGDSALYFCASSRGQYEAFFGQGTRLTVV.

V gene TRBV15 combines with J gene TRBJ2-2; D ambiguous. V lost 0 bases to trimming and J lost 9 bases, with 11 bases between them. The CDR3 covers 14 residues. Germline V gives CDR1 LNHNV, CDR2 YYDKDF (reference sequence). The CDR3 DNA reads as TGTGCCACCAGCAGAGATTTGTCCGGACGGGAGCTGTTTTTT. It specifies CATSRDLSGRELFF.

There are a few counts of this clonotype. J is TRBJ2-7 and V is TRBV10-3; 9 bases are a match to TRBD1. The CDR3 spans 13 residues. With V trimmed by 6 bases and J by 5 bases, 5 bases remained unmatched. Germline CDR1 and CDR2: ENHRY and SYGVKD. Written as DNA, the CDR3 is TGTGCCATCAGCGGGACAGGGAGGGACGAGCAGTACTTC. Translating gives CAISGTGRDEQYF.

The chain combines TRBV11-3 with TRBJ2-3; 7 nucleotides line up with TRBD1. Germline V gene data show CDR1 as SGHNT and CDR2 as YENEEA. The CDR3 is made up of 15 amino acids. The V segment lost 4 bases and the J segment 1 base; nucleotides outside the gene matches: 5. CDR3 coding DNA: TGTGCCAGCAGCTCAACAGGGGCTCGCACAGATACGCAGTATTTT. It translates to CASSSTGARTDTQYF.

The chain has TRBV24-1 and TRBJ2-3; D perhaps matches TRBD1 (5 bases). The ends were cut back, 4 bases at V and 0 bases at J, with 13 bases in the middle. Looked up from germline, CDR1 is KGHDR and CDR2 is SFDVKD. The CDR3 has 16 amino acids. In DNA form, the CDR3 reads TGTGCCACCAGTGACCAGGACATCTTTAGCACAGATACGCAGTATTTT. This codes for CATSDQDIFSTDTQYF.

The V call is TRBV20-1, the J call TRBJ2-4; the D gene is possibly TRBD1 (5 bases). The CDR3 has 16 residues. The V gene lost 1 base and the J gene lost 0 bases, with 13 bases spanning the gap. The germline V gene has CDR1 DFQATT and CDR2 SNEGSKA (reference sequence). As DNA, the CDR3 is TGCAGTGCTAGAGCAAGGGGCGGCCCAGCCAAAAACATTCAGTACTTC. Encoded protein: CSARARGGPAKNIQYF.

The rearrangement links TRBV20-1 to TRBJ1-5; D may be TRBD1 (5 bases). Deletions cut 8 bases from V and 4 bases from J, with 12 bases between. Germline-derived CDR1 and CDR2 are DFQATT and SNEGSKA (reference sequence). This CDR3 is built from 12 residues. CDR3 coding DNA: TGCAGTCCTGGACAAGTAAATCAGCCCCAGCATTTT. Translation gives CSPGQVNQPQHF.

This chain joins TRBV5-1 and TRBJ2-2; D uncertain. Per germline, CDR1 SGHRS and CDR2 YFSETQ. With 1 base removed from V and 2 bases from J, the gap between germline ends came to 6 bases. The CDR3 totals 14 residues. The CDR3 here is CASSLNSNTGELFF. The CDR3 DNA sequence: TGCGCCAGCAGCTTGAACAGTAACACCGGGGAGCTGTTTTTT.

In its sample, this clonotype was seen a few times. The chain is built from TRBV28 and TRBJ1-5, with unresolved D. Per the germline V gene, CDR1 is MDHEN and CDR2 is SYDVKM. V was shortened by 6 bases and J by 2 bases, with 11 bases between the two germline ends. The CDR3 has 14 amino acids. CDR3 amino acids: CASRRPTGNQPQHF. The CDR3 nucleotides read TGTGCCAGCAGGAGACCGACGGGCAATCAGCCCCAGCATTTT.

This clonotype came up a few times. The chain is built from TRBV20-1 and TRBJ2-1; D gene unclear. From germline, CDR1 is DFQATT and CDR2 SNEGSKA (reference sequence). CDR3 length: 10 amino acids. Trimming pared 7 bases from V and 3 bases from J, leaving 4 bases between. For the CDR3, the DNA is TGCAGTGGGTTCTACAATGAGCAGTTCTTC. Protein product: CSGFYNEQFF.

This clonotype was seen a few times. The chain combines TRBV5-1 with TRBJ2-1; 14 bases fit TRBD2. The germline V gene has CDR1 SGHRS and CDR2 YFSETQ. This CDR3 is built from 16 residues. The V gene end was trimmed by 5 bases and the J gene end by 6 bases; junction bases not matched to a gene: 7. In DNA, the CDR3 is TGCGCCAGCAGGGGGACTAGCGGGAGCCACCTCAATGAGCAGTTCTTC. Translating it yields CASRGTSGSHLNEQFF.

This clonotype was seen more than once but under ten times. The chain recombines TRBV20-1 with TRBJ2-1, with D perhaps being TRBD1 or TRBD2 (5 bases each). This CDR3 is built from 14 residues. V gave up 6 bases and J gave up 6 bases, with 18 bases separating them. From germline, CDR1 is DFQATT and CDR2 SNEGSKA (reference sequence). In DNA, the CDR3 is TGCAGTGCGCAAGTGGGGGACGCAGGCAATGAGCAGTTCTTC. It translates to CSAQVGDAGNEQFF.

This clonotype has a handful of counts. The rearrangement links TRBV20-1 to TRBJ1-4; D unresolved. The CDR3 consists of 11 residues. V dropped 6 bases and J dropped 7 bases, with 9 bases sitting between them. The germline gives CDR1 DFQATT, CDR2 SNEGSKA (reference sequence). CDR3 residues: CSAFSREKLFF. The CDR3 coding sequence is TGCAGTGCCTTTAGCCGTGAAAAACTGTTTTTT.

This chain uses TRBV3-1 with TRBJ2-1; D remains unclear. This CDR3 comprises 13 residues. Germline loops: CDR1 LGHDT, CDR2 YNNKEL (reference sequence). Trimming took 2 bases from V and 7 from J, leaving 9 bases between them. CDR3 bases: TGTGCCAGCAGCCAATTTGAAAGGAATGAGCAGTTCTTC. It codes for CASSQFERNEQFF.

A few counts support this clonotype. The chain carries TRBV11-3 and TRBJ2-1; 7 bases are shared with TRBD2. CDR1 is SGHNT, CDR2 YENEEA, per germline. This CDR3 has 14 residues. V shed 3 bases and J 7 bases; nucleotides not matched to a gene: 6. CDR3 in amino acids: CASSLTSYLNEQFF. The CDR3 DNA reads as TGTGCCAGCAGCTTGACTAGCTATCTAAATGAGCAGTTCTTC.

This clonotype has a handful of counts. The CDR3 is CAIRSAADNEQFF. DNA for the CDR3: TGTGCCATCAGGTCGGCCGCCGACAATGAGCAGTTCTTC. The V gene is TRBV10-3, the J gene TRBJ2-1, with D hard to call. CDR1 is ENHRY, CDR2 SYGVKD, per germline. Trimming removed 6 bases at V and 5 bases at J, with 11 bases between. The CDR3 runs to 13 residues.

This clonotype came up a few times. J is TRBJ2-2 and V is TRBV2; TRBD1 agrees at 7 bases. Germline V gene data show CDR1 as SNHLY and CDR2 as FYNNEI. The CDR3 sequence is 16 residues long. The junction had 10 bases not matched to a gene; V was cut back by 7 bases and J by 2 bases. CDR3 in amino acids: CASTEEGQINTGELFF. CDR3 DNA: TGTGCCAGCACCGAAGAGGGACAGATAAACACCGGGGAGCTGTTTTTT.

Only a few counts were recorded for this clonotype. The V gene is TRBV30, the J gene TRBJ2-5; 9 bases map to TRBD1. Per germline, CDR1 GTSNPN and CDR2 SVGIG (reference sequence). J lost 4 bases, V lost 2 bases, and 8 bases had no gene match. The CDR3 has 15 residues. The CDR3 nucleotides are TGTGCCTGGAGTCAGGACAGGGGCGTAGGAGAGACCCAGTACTTC. This encodes CAWSQDRGVGETQYF. The full variable domain, in which reference TRBV30 and TRBJ2-5 provide the parts outside the CDR3, is SQTIHQWPATLVQPVGSPLSLECTVEGTSNPNLYWYRQAAGRGLQLLFYSVGIGQISSEVPQNLSASRPQDRQFILSSKKLLLSDSGFYLCAWSQDRGVGETQYFGPGTRLLVL.

This clonotype was observed a few times. The gene calls are TRBV29-1 and TRBJ2-3; 8 positions agree with TRBD1. The germline V gene encodes CDR1 SQVTM and CDR2 ANQGSEA. Trimming took 7 bases from V and 5 from J; bases not matched to a gene: 11. The CDR3 spans 14 residues. CDR3 loop: CSACGQGAVDTQYF. The CDR3 DNA reads as TGCAGCGCTTGCGGGCAGGGGGCTGTAGATACGCAGTATTTT.

This clonotype was counted between two and nine times. The CDR3 DNA follows: TGTGCCAGCGGTGGGCAGGGACGGAGGGCCTACGAGCAGTACTTC. This sequence encodes CASGGQGRRAYEQYF. V gene TRBV12-3 or TRBV12-4 combines with J gene TRBJ2-7, with TRBD2 as a possible D gene (6 bases). The V end lost 8 bases, the J end lost 2 bases, and 19 bases lay between the germline ends. CDR3 length equals 15 residues.

The V and J genes are TRBV5-4 and TRBJ2-2; D gene ambiguous. The V and J ends lost 4 bases and 7 bases respectively, with 17 bases between them. CDR3 size: 15 residues. The germline CDR1 and CDR2 sequences are SGHNT and YYREEE (reference sequence). The CDR3 sequence: CASSPTLGSVGELFF. Written as DNA, the CDR3 is TGTGCCAGCAGCCCGACTCTTGGGTCGGTCGGGGAGCTGTTTTTT.

This clonotype was counted only a few times. As DNA, the CDR3 is TGTGCCAGCAGCTTACCCGGACAGGGGTCTCGAGAGCAGTACTTC. This gives the protein CASSLPGQGSREQYF. The V and J genes are TRBV11-2 and TRBJ2-7, with 9 bases identical to TRBD1. CDR3 length: 15 amino acids. Trimming removed 2 bases from V and 7 bases from J; junction bases left unmatched: 9. The germline CDR1 and CDR2 sequences are SGHAT and FQNNGV.

V is TRBV5-1 and J is TRBJ2-1, with D possibly matching TRBD2 (5 bases). This CDR3 is 17 amino acids long. Germline V gene sequence: CDR1 SGHRS, CDR2 YFSETQ. V lost 2 bases to trimming and J lost 8 bases, with 23 bases between them. The CDR3 DNA sequence: TGCGCCAGCAGCTTTATTTCCCCAGGTCTAGCCGGCGATGAGCAGTTCTTC. Protein sequence: CASSFISPGLAGDEQFF. The whole variable domain, remainder taken from reference TRBV5-1 and TRBJ2-1, is KAGVTQTPRYLIKTRGQQVTLSCSPISGHRSVSWYQQTPGQGLQFLFEYFSETQRNKGNFPGRFSGRQFSNSRSEMNVSTLELGDSALYLCASSFISPGLAGDEQFFGPGTRLTVL.

The genes are TRBV2 and TRBJ1-2, with 9 bases identical to TRBD1. CDR3 length: 14 residues. The germline gives CDR1 SNHLY, CDR2 FYNNEI. Trimming took 7 bases from V and 3 from J; bases not matched to a gene: 6. CDR3 sequence (DNA): TGTGCCAGCAACCAGGACAGGGGAGACTATGGCTACACCTTC. This gives the protein CASNQDRGDYGYTF.

The chain joins TRBV28 to TRBJ2-2, with TRBD2 matching over 10 bases. The CDR3 runs 19 residues. Germline V gives CDR1 MDHEN, CDR2 SYDVKM. Germline trimming cut 5 bases from V and 5 bases from J; bases unmatched to any gene: 17. CDR3 residues: CASSTRRASGRRGTGELFF. As DNA, the CDR3 is TGTGCCAGCAGTACCCGGAGGGCTAGCGGGAGAAGAGGAACCGGGGAGCTGTTTTTT.

The chain joins TRBV7-2 to TRBJ2-7; TRBD2 agrees at 8 bases. The trim removed 5 bases at V and 1 base at J, leaving 7 bases unmatched. The CDR3 is made up of 15 amino acids. Germline-derived CDR1 and CDR2 are SGHTA and FQGNSA. This chain's CDR3 is CASSPVSGSSYEQYF. CDR3 bases: TGTGCCAGCAGCCCAGTCAGCGGGAGTTCCTACGAGCAGTACTTC.